The rows below give T cell receptor beta chains drawn from one sample of a study of blood T cell repertoires in COVID-19. Sequencing used immunoSEQ multiplex PCR; TCRdb keeps in-frame clones, though not all of them. The table has nearly 300,000 clones, approximately 84% seen once; the top ten hold about 1.6%. The sequenced sample consisted of peripheral blood. These receptors all come from a human donor with COVID-19, enrolled during active disease. The donor label of this sample is uncertain. The CDR3 runs from the conserved cysteine through the conserved F or W. The D gene is left open where the match is weak. Not all rows give a size; the values are once, few, many and, for expanded clones, a class.

V	J	D	size	DNA	CDR3
TRBV25-1	TRBJ1-2	TRBD1	NA	TGTGCCAGCAGTGACCCGACAGGGAAGCATGGCTACACCTTC	CASSDPTGKHGYTF
TRBV28	TRBJ1-3	NA	once	TGTGCCAGCAGACTTCAGGGGAAGGGGGACACCATATATTTT	CASRLQGKGDTIYF
TRBV12-3/TRBV12-4	TRBJ1-2	TRBD1	NA	TGTGCCAGCAGTTTTAGGGACAGGGGCTACACCTTC	CASSFRDRGYTF
TRBV6-5	TRBJ2-1	NA	NA	TGTGCCAGCACCCCGGTGTCCTACAATGAGCAGTTCTTC	CASTPVSYNEQFF
TRBV19	TRBJ1-5	NA	NA	TGTGCCACTCAACAGGGCTTCCTTAGCAATCAGCCCCAGCATTTT	CATQQGFLSNQPQHF
TRBV30	TRBJ2-3	NA	NA	TGTGCCTGGACCTTGGGGGCTGGCACAGATACGCAGTATTTT	CAWTLGAGTDTQYF
TRBV7-9	TRBJ2-7	TRBD2	NA	TGTGCCAGCAGCCGGACTAGCGGGAAGGTCTACGAGCAGTACTTC	CASSRTSGKVYEQYF
TRBV5-1	TRBJ2-1	TRBD2	NA	TGCGCCAGCAGCCAGAGGGGACTAGCGGGAGGGAACAATGAGCAGTTCTTC	CASSQRGLAGGNNEQFF
TRBV15	TRBJ1-3	NA	NA	TGTGCCACCAGCGCCCACCCCACAGGGAATGGAAACACCATATATTTT	CATSAHPTGNGNTIYF
TRBV13	TRBJ2-3	NA	NA	TGTGCCAGCAGCTTATTAGCGTCAGATACGCAGTATTTT	CASSLLASDTQYF
TRBV28	TRBJ2-3	NA	NA	TGTGCCAGCAGTTTCAGGACTCCCAGCACAGATACGCAGTATTTT	CASSFRTPSTDTQYF
TRBV7-3	TRBJ2-1	NA	once	TGTGCCAGCAGCTTAAGATGGGCGGGGCAGAATGAGCAGTTCTTC	CASSLRWAGQNEQFF
TRBV6-5	TRBJ2-1	NA	NA	TGTGCCAGCAGTCTTTCTGAGGGCTCCTACAATGAGCAGTTCTTC	CASSLSEGSYNEQFF
TRBV19	TRBJ1-2	NA	NA	TGTGCCAGTAGTCCACCTCTAAAAGGGAGATTCGAGGGCTACACCTTC	CASSPPLKGRFEGYTF
TRBV19	TRBJ1-1	NA	NA	TGTGCCAGTAGTATAGTCGCAGGGGTGAACACTGAAGCTTTCTTT	CASSIVAGVNTEAFF
TRBV7-9	TRBJ1-5	TRBD1	NA	TGTGCCAGCAGCGAGGGACAGTATAATCAGCCCCAGCATTTT	CASSEGQYNQPQHF